This record looks at one TCR beta chain sequence and its context. Its target is unknown. The data were obtained in a study of monozygotic twins with inflammatory bowel disease. Study-level points and caveats: Repertoire similarity did not separate concordant from discordant twins, possibly from limited power.

Eight separate reactions for every sample produced the cDNA. TCRdb reanalyzed the 5' RACE reads and collapses them to one entry per CDR3 protein, without DNA. In all, the sample yields over 150,000 distinct CDR3 sequences. CDR1 and CDR2 (germline): DFQATT, SNEGSKA (reference sequence). The CDR3 totals 12 residues. What was sequenced was blood. The V call is TRBV20-1, the J call TRBJ1-2; TCRdb proposes TRBD1, but this gene call is untestable without DNA. This TCR was sampled from a human donor with ulcerative colitis or Crohn's disease, or a healthy co-twin of an affected twin (not recorded which). The CDR3 reads CSASDRAFLYSF.